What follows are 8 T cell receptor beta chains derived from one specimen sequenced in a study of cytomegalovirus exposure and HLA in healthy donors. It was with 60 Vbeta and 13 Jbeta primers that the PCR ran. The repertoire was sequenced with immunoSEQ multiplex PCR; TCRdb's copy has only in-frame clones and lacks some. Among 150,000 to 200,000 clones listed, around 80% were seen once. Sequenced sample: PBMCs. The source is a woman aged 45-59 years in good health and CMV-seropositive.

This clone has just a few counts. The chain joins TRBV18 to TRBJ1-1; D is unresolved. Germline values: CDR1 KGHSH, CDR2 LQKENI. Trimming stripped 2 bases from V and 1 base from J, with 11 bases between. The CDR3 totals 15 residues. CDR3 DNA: TGTGCCAGCTCACCATCGAACGTCGGGAACACTGAAGCTTTCTTT. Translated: CASSPSNVGNTEAFF.

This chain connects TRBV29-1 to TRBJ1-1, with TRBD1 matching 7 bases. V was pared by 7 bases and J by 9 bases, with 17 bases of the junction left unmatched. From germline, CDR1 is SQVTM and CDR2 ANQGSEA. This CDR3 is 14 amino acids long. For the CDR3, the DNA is TGCAGCGCTGGAGGGTCAGGGCAGGGGGGAAAAGCTTTCTTT. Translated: CSAGGSGQGGKAFF.

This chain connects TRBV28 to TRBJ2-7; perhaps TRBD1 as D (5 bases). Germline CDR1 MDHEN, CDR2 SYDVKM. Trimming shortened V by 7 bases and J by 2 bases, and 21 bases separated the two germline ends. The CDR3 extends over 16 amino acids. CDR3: CASTVMWGSPTYEQYF. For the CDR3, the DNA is TGTGCCAGCACCGTAATGTGGGGCTCACCGACCTACGAGCAGTACTTC.

The CDR3 DNA sequence: TGTGCCAGCAGCTTACTCGCGGGGCTAGCCAAAAACATTCAGTACTTC. Amino acid sequence: CASSLLAGLAKNIQYF. The V call is TRBV5-6, the J call TRBJ2-4, with D maybe TRBD2 (6 bases). V gave up 2 bases and J gave up 0 bases, with 12 bases separating them. The CDR3 runs to 16 residues. Germline CDR1 reads SGHDT; CDR2 reads YYEEEE.

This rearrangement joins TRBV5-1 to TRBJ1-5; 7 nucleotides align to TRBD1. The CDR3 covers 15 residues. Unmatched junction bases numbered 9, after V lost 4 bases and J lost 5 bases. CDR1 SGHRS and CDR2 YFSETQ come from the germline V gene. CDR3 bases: TGCGCCAGCAGCCGCAATGGGGACAGCGATCAGCCCCAGCATTTT. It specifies CASSRNGDSDQPQHF.

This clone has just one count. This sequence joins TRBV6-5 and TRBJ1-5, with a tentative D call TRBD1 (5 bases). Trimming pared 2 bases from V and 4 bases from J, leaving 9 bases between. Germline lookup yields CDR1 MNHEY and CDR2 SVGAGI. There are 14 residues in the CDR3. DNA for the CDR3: TGTGCCAGCAGTTACCCCCCAGGGAATCAGCCCCAGCATTTT. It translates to CASSYPPGNQPQHF.

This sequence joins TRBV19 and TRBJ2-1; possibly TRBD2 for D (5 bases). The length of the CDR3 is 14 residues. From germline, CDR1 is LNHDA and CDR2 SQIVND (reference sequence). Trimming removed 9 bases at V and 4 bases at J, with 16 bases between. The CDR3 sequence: CASQPSGPYNEQFF. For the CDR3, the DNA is TGTGCCAGCCAACCGAGCGGCCCGTACAATGAGCAGTTCTTC.

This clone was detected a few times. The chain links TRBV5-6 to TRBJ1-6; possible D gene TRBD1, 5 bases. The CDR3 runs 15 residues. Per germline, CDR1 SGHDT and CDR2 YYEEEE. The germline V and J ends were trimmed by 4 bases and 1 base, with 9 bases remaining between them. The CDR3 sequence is CASSATVSYNSPLHF. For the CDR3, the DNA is TGTGCCAGCAGCGCGACAGTTTCCTATAATTCACCCCTCCACTTT.